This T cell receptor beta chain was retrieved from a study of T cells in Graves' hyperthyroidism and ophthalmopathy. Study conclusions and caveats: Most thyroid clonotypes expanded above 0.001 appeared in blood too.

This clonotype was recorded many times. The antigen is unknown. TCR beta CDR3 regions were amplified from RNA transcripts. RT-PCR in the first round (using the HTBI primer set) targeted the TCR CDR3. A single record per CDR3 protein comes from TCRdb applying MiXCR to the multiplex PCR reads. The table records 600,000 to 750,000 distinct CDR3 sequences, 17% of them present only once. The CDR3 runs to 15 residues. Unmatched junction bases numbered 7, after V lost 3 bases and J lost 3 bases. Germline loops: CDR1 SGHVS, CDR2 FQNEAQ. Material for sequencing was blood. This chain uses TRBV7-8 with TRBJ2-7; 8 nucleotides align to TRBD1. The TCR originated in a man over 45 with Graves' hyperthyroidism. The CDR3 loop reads CASSLNRGYLYEQYF. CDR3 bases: TGTGCCAGCAGCTTGAACAGGGGGTACCTCTACGAGCAGTACTTC.